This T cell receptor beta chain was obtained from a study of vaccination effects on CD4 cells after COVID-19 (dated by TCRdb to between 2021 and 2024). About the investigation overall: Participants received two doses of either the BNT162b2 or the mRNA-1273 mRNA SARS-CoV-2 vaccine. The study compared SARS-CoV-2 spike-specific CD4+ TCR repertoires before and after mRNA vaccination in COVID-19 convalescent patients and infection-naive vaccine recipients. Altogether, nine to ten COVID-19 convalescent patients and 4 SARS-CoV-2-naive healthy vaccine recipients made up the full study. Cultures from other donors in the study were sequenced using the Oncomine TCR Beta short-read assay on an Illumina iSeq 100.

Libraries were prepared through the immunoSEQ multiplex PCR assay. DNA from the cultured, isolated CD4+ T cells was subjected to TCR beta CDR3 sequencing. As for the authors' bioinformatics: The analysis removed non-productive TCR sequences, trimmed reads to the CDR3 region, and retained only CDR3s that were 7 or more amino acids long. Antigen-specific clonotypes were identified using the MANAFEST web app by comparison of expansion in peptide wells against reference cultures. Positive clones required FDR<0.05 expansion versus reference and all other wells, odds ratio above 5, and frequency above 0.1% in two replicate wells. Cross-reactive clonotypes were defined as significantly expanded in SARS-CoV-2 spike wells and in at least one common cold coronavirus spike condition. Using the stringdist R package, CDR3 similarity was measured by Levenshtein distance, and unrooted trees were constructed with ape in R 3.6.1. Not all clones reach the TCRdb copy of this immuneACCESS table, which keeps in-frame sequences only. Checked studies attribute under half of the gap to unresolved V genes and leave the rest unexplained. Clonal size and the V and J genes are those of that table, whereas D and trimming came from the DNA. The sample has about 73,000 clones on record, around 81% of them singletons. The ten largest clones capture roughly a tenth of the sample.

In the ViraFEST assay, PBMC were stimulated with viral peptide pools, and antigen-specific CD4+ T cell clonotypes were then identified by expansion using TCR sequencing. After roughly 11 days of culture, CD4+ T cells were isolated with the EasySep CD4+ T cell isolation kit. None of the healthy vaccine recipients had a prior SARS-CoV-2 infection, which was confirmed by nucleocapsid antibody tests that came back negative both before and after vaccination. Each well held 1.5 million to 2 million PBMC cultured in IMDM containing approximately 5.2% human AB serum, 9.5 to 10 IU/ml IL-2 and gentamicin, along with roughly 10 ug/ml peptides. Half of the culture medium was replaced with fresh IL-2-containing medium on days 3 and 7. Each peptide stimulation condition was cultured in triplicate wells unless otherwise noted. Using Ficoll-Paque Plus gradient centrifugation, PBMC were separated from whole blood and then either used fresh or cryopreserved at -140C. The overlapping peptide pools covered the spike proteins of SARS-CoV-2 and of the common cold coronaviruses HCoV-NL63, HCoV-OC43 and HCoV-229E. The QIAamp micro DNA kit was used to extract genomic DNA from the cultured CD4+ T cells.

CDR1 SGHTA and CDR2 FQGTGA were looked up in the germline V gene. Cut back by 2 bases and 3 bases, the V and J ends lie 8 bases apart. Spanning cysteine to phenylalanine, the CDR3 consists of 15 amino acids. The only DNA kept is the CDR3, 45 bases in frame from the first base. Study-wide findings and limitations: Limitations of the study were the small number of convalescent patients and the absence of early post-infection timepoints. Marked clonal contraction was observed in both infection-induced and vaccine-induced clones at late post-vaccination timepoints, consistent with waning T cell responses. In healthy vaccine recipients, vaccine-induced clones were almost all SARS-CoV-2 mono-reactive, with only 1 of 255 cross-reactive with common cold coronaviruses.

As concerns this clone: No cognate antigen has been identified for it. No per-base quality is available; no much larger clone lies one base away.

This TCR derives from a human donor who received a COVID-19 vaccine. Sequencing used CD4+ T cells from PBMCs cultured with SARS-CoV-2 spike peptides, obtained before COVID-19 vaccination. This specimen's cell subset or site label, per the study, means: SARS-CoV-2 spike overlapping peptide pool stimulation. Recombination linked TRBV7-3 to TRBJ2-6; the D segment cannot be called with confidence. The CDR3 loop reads CASSLASGGANVLTF. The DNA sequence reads TGTGCCAGCAGCTTAGCTAGTGGTGGGGCCAACGTCCTGACTTTC.